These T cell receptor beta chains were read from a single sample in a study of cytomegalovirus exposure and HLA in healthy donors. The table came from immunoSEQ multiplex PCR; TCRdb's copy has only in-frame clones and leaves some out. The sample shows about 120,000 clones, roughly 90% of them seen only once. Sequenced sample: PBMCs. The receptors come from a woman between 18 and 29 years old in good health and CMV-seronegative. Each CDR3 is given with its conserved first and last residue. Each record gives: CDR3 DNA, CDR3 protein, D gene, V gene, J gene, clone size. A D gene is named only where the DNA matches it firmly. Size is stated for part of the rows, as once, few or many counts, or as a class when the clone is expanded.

TGTGCCACCAGCGGGGAGACGGTTTTCTCCTACAATGAGCAGTTCTTC	CATSGETVFSYNEQFF	NA	TRBV15	TRBJ2-1	NA
TGTGCCAGCAGCCGGGTTAGTCGGTCCTACAATGAGCAGTTCTTC	CASSRVSRSYNEQFF	NA	TRBV7-2	TRBJ2-1	NA
TGTGCCAGCAGACCCGGGAGGGGTTCAGTGAATGAGCAGTTCTTC	CASRPGRGSVNEQFF	TRBD2	TRBV2	TRBJ2-1	NA
TGTGCCAGCACTCGGTACCAAGAGACCCAGTACTTC	CASTRYQETQYF	NA	TRBV7-2	TRBJ2-5	NA
TGTGCCAGCACCGGGACAGGGGGCTCCTACGAGCAGTACTTC	CASTGTGGSYEQYF	TRBD1	TRBV6-5	TRBJ2-7	once
TGCGCCAGCAGCCGATTGTGGACAGGGTTAAATCAGCCCCAGCATTTT	CASSRLWTGLNQPQHF	TRBD1	TRBV4-1	TRBJ1-5	few
TGTGCCAGCAGCGACAGGGGAGGAACAGATACGCAGTATTTT	CASSDRGGTDTQYF	TRBD1	TRBV2	TRBJ2-3	few
TGTGCCAGTAGTTACAGGATTAGCTCCTACGAGCAGTACTTC	CASSYRISSYEQYF	NA	TRBV19	TRBJ2-7	NA
TGTGCCAGCAGTTTAAGGGACATCTCCTACGAGCAGTACTTC	CASSLRDISYEQYF	NA	TRBV28	TRBJ2-7	once
TGTGCTAGTGGCGGACTAGCGGGAGTTCACGAGCAGTACTTC	CASGGLAGVHEQYF	TRBD2	TRBV12-5	TRBJ2-7	NA
TGTGCCAGCAGCGGCGCCGGGACAGGGTATCAGCCCCAGCATTTT	CASSGAGTGYQPQHF	TRBD1	TRBV7-8	TRBJ1-5	NA
TGTGCCAGCAGCCCCGGACAGCCCGGGGAGCTGTTTTTT	CASSPGQPGELFF	NA	TRBV7-2	TRBJ2-2	NA
TGTGCCAGCAGTGAGTACGTCAGCTCCTACAATGAGCAGTTCTTC	CASSEYVSSYNEQFF	NA	TRBV6-1	TRBJ2-1	NA
TGTGCCAGCAGCTTGGCTCACCATAACCCTAGTGTGAATGAGCAGTTCTTC	CASSLAHHNPSVNEQFF	NA	TRBV5-8	TRBJ2-1	NA
TGCGCCAGCAGCCCTATTCACGCTGGAGGGATAAAGGAAAAACTGTTTTTT	CASSPIHAGGIKEKLFF	NA	TRBV4-1	TRBJ1-4	NA
TGTGCCAGCTCACCAAGCAGGTATCGACAGGGGGTAAATCAGCCCCAGCATTTT	CASSPSRYRQGVNQPQHF	TRBD1	TRBV18	TRBJ1-5	NA
TGTGCCAGCAGACTAGCGGGAGGAAGCTCCTACGAGCAGTACTTC	CASRLAGGSSYEQYF	TRBD2	TRBV27	TRBJ2-7	NA
TGTGCCAGCAGTGAACCGCGAGGAGAGGAAAAACTGTTTTTT	CASSEPRGEEKLFF	NA	TRBV25-1	TRBJ1-4	NA
TGTGCCAGCACCCTCACTCGGACAGGATATTTGGGCTACACCTTC	CASTLTRTGYLGYTF	TRBD1	TRBV28	TRBJ1-2	NA
TGTGCCAGCAGTGAAGCTCAGGGGTTCCACGAGCAGTACTTC	CASSEAQGFHEQYF	NA	TRBV6-1	TRBJ2-7	few
TGCAGCGTTGAAGATTTATTGGGGACTAGCGGACAAGAGACCCAGTACTTC	CSVEDLLGTSGQETQYF	TRBD2	TRBV29-1	TRBJ2-5	NA
TGTGCCAGCAGTGAAGGTTGGGGGGGCGGTCAGCCCCAGCATTTT	CASSEGWGGGQPQHF	NA	TRBV2	TRBJ1-5	NA
TGTGCCTGGTCGAGGACAGGAAATCAGCCCCAGCATTTT	CAWSRTGNQPQHF	TRBD1	TRBV30	TRBJ1-5	NA
TGTGCCAGTAATGGAGTCGACAGCGGGAACACCATATATTTT	CASNGVDSGNTIYF	NA	TRBV19	TRBJ1-3	NA
TGTGCCAGCAGCTCCTGGACAGAGGCTTTCTTT	CASSSWTEAFF	NA	TRBV11-2	TRBJ1-1	NA